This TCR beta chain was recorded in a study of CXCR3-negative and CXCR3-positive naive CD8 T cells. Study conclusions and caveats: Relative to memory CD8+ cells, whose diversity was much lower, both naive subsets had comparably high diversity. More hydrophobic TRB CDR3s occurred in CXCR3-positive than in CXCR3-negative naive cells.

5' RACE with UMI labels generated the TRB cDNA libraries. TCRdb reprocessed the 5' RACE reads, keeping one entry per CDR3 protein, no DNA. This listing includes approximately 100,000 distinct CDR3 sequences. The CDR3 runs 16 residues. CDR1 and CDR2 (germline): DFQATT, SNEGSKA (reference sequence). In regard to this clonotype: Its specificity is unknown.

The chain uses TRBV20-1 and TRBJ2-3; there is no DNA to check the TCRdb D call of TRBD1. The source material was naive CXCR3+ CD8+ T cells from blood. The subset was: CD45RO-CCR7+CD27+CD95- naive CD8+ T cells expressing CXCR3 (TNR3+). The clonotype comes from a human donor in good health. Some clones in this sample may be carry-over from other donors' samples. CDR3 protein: CSARDWAGHSTDTQYF.